This T cell receptor beta chain was captured by sequencing in a study of cytomegalovirus exposure and HLA in healthy donors. Looking at the study overall: Around 190 million T cells yielded approximately 100 million unique TCR beta sequences, as an earlier analysis found. Study observations and caveats: In a later analysis, HLA-associated TCR beta chains were more clonally expanded than equally common others. For TCR beta chains, V- and J-gene trimming was later linked to a missense DCLRE1C variant. Prior analysis indicated that the majority of TCR beta V segments exhibited productivity approximately 87% or approximately 30% of the time.

To note about this clone: The antigen remains unidentified.

CDR1 is MDHEN, CDR2 SYDVKM, per germline. This CDR3 comprises 13 residues. J gave up 10 bases and V 1 base, and 4 bases lay outside the gene matches. The PCR employed 60 Vbeta primers together with 13 Jbeta primers. Clones were sequenced by immunoSEQ multiplex PCR, and TCRdb holds only the in-frame ones, with some missing. The sample shows 45,000 to 65,000 clones, about three quarters of them seen only once. The material sequenced was PBMCs. This clonotype originated in a man in his late teens or twenties in good health and CMV-seronegative. V and J are TRBV28 and TRBJ1-2, with 9 bases that match TRBD1. Written as DNA, the CDR3 is TGTGCCAGCAGTTTATTAACAGGGGGCGCCTACACCTTC. This codes for CASSLLTGGAYTF.